This TCR beta chain was sequenced during a study of PD-L1 blockade in urothelial cancer. The overall study: In the patient group, about 85% of the roughly 29 were males with bladder-origin urothelial cancer.

This clone has a single count. Produced via immunoSEQ multiplex PCR; TCRdb's table is partial and in-frame only. The sample has 85,000 to 90,000 clones, roughly 90% seen once; the top ten hold 8% to 9.5%. Trimming left V 6 bases short and J 0 bases short, with 12 bases between. Looked up from germline, CDR1 is ENHRY and CDR2 is SYGVKD. This CDR3 comprises 14 residues. Sequences were derived from PBMCs, sampled around atezolizumab (anti-PD-L1) treatment. The chain employs TRBV10-3 and TRBJ2-7; TRBD2 might be the D (5 bases). This receptor was obtained from a man between 60 and 75 years old with urothelial cancer. The CDR3 region has the DNA TGTGCCATCAGAGCGGCCGGGGACTCCTACGAGCAGTACTTC. This translates into CAIRAAGDSYEQYF.